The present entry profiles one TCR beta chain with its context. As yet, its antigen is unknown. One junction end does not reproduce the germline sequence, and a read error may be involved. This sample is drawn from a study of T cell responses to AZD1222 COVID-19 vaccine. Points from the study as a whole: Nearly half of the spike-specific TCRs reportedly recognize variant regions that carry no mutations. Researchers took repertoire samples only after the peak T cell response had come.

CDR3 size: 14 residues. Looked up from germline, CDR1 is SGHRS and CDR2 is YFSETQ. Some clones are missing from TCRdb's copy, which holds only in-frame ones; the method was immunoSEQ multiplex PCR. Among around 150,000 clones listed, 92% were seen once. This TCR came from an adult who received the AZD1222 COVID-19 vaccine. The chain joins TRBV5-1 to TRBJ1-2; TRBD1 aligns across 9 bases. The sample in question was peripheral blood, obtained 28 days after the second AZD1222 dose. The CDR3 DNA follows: TGCGCCAGCAGCCCGGGACAGGGAAGCTATAGCTACACCTTC. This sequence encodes CASSPGQGSYSYTF. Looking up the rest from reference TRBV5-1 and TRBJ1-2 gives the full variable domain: KAGVTQTPRYLIKTRGQQVTLSCSPISGHRSVSWYQQTPGQGLQFLFEYFSETQRNKGNFPGRFSGRQFSNSRSEMNVSTLELGDSALYLCASSPGQGSYSYTFGSGTRLTVV.